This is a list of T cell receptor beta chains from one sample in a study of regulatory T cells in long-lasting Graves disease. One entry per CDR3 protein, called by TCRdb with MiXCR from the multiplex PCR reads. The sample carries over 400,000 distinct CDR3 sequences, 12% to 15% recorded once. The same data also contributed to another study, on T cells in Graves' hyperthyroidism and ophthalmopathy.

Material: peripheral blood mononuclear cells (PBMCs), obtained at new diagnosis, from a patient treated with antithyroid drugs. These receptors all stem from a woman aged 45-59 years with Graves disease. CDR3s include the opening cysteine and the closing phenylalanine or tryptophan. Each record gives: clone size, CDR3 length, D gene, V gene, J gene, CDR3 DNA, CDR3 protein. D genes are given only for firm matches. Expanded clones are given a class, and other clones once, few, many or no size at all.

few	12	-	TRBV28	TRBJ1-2	TGTGCCAGCAGTTTCGGGGCAGGAGGCTACACCTTC	CASSFGAGGYTF
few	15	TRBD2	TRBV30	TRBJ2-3	TGTGCCTGGAGTTTAGCGGGGGGTAGCACAGATACGCAGTATTTT	CAWSLAGGSTDTQYF
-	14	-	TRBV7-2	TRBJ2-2	TGTGCCAAATCAACCCAAATGAACACCGGGGAGCTGTTTTTT	CAKSTQMNTGELFF
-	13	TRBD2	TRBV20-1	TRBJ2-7	TGCAGTGCCGCGGGGAGCGGGAGCTACGAGCAGTACTTC	CSAAGSGSYEQYF
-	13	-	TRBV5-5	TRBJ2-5	TGTGCCAGCAGCCCCGTCGGTTTGGAGACCCAGTACTTC	CASSPVGLETQYF
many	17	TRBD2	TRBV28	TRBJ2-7	TGTGCCAGCAGTTTATTCATGACTAGCGGGAGGATCTACGAGCAGTACTTC	CASSLFMTSGRIYEQYF
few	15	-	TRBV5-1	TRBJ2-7	TGCGCCAGCAGCTCCCCCACCACGCGGGTCTACGAGCAGTACTTC	CASSSPTTRVYEQYF
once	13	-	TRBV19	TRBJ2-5	TGTGCCAGTAAGCGGTTTGGGGGAGAGACCCAGTACTTC	CASKRFGGETQYF
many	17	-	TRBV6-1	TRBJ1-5	TGTGCCAGCACACCCATGGACGGCCATTATAGCAATCAGCCCCAGCATTTT	CASTPMDGHYSNQPQHF
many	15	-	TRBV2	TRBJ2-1	TGTGCCAGCAGTGAAATGTACAGTACCTACAATGAGCAGTTCTTC	CASSEMYSTYNEQFF
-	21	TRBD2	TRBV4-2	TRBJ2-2	TGTGCCAGCAGCCAAGTGTTTCCCGGGACTAGCGGGACCCCGAACACCGGGGAGCTGTTTTTT	CASSQVFPGTSGTPNTGELFF
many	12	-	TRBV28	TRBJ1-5	TGTGCCAGCAGTTTAAAGAAATTGCCCCAGCATTTT	CASSLKKLPQHF
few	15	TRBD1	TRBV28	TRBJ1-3	TGTGCCAGCAGCTGGGACAGTTTATTACGGAACACCATATATTTT	CASSWDSLLRNTIYF
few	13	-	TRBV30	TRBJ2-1	TGTGCCTGGAGCCGGGACGCCTACTTTGAGCAGTTCTTC	CAWSRDAYFEQFF
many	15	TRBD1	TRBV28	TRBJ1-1	TGTGCCAGCAGTCCCCGACAGGGGGTGAACACTGAAGCTTTCTTT	CASSPRQGVNTEAFF
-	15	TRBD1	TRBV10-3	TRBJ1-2	TGTGCCATCAGTTTCGCGGGACAGGGAAGCGATGGCTACACCTTC	CAISFAGQGSDGYTF
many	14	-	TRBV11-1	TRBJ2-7	TGTGCCAGCAGCTTATATGGCAGATCCTACGAGCAGTACTTC	CASSLYGRSYEQYF
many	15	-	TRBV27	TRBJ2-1	TGTGCCAGCAGTATTGCGTTTAGCTCCTACAATGAGCAGTTCTTC	CASSIAFSSYNEQFF
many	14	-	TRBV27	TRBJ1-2	TGTGCCAGCAGTTTGGGCAGGGGAAGGTATGGCTACACCTTC	CASSLGRGRYGYTF
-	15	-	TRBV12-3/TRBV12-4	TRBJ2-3	TGTGCCAGCAGTTTCGTTCGCGGGAACACAGATACGCAGTATTTT	CASSFVRGNTDTQYF
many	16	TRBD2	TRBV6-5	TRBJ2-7	TGTGCCAGCAGTTACTCGGCGGGAGGGATCAATTACGAGCAGTACTTC	CASSYSAGGINYEQYF
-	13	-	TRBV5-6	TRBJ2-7	TGTGCCAGCAGCTTGAACAACAACTACGAGCAGTACTTC	CASSLNNNYEQYF
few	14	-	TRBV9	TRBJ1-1	TGTGCCAGCAGCCTCGAGGGGTTAGGCGCTGAAGCTTTCTTT	CASSLEGLGAEAFF
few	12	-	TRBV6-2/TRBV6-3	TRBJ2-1	TGTACCAGCAGTTTTAAACCTGGTGAGCAGTTCTTC	CTSSFKPGEQFF
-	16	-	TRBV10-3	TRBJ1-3	TGTGCCATCAGGGAATACCAACAGGGTTCTGGAAACACCATATATTTT	CAIREYQQGSGNTIYF